A selection of T cell receptor beta chains follows, all from one sample in a study of cytomegalovirus exposure and HLA in healthy donors. The table came from immunoSEQ multiplex PCR; TCRdb's copy has only in-frame clones and leaves some out. The sample shows 90,000 to 120,000 clones, more than 70% of them seen only once. Source material: PBMCs. These receptors all come from a man younger than 35 in good health and CMV-seronegative. CDR3s include the opening cysteine and the closing phenylalanine or tryptophan. A D gene is named only where the DNA matches it firmly. Only part of the rows carry a size: once, few, many, or a class if the clone is expanded.

CDR3 DNA	CDR3 protein	D gene	clone size	J gene	V gene
TGTGCCAGCAGCCTTGACAGGGCAGCCTACAATGAGCAGTTCTTC	CASSLDRAAYNEQFF	TRBD1	-	TRBJ2-1	TRBV5-6
TGCGCCAGCAGCTTGGACCAGGGGCTTTCCACAGATACGCAGTATTTT	CASSLDQGLSTDTQYF	-	many	TRBJ2-3	TRBV5-1
TGTGCCAGCAGAGGACAGGTTGAGCAGTTCTTC	CASRGQVEQFF	TRBD1	-	TRBJ2-1	TRBV6-5
TGTGCCAGCAGCTTAGTAGGCGGACAGGGCTATGGCTACACCTTC	CASSLVGGQGYGYTF	TRBD1	-	TRBJ1-2	TRBV7-2
TGTGCCAGCAGCTTGGCCGGGACAGGTTCCTTCTATGGCTACACCTTC	CASSLAGTGSFYGYTF	TRBD1	-	TRBJ1-2	TRBV5-8
TGTGCCAGTAGTTCACGGACAGGGATGACCTATGGCTACACCTTC	CASSSRTGMTYGYTF	TRBD1	-	TRBJ1-2	TRBV19
TGTGCCAGCAGCGTAAAACCGGTACAGGGTGGAGGAACTGAAGCTTTCTTT	CASSVKPVQGGGTEAFF	-	-	TRBJ1-1	TRBV9
TGTGCCAGCAGTGAATCGGGGGTTAACAATCAGCCCCAGCATTTT	CASSESGVNNQPQHF	-	once	TRBJ1-5	TRBV2
TGTTCCAGCAGCTTAAGAACCACATGGAACACTGAAGCTTTCTTT	CSSSLRTTWNTEAFF	-	-	TRBJ1-1	TRBV7-9
TGTGCCAGCAGCCAAGGCGGCGACAGGTCCGCTAATGAAAAACTGTTTTTT	CASSQGGDRSANEKLFF	-	-	TRBJ1-4	TRBV4-2
TGTGCCAGCAGTGCCTTTACAGGGGGGAATTCACCCCTCCACTTT	CASSAFTGGNSPLHF	TRBD1	-	TRBJ1-6	TRBV6-4
TGCAGCGCTTGGACAGGATACAATGAGCAGTTCTTC	CSAWTGYNEQFF	TRBD1	few	TRBJ2-1	TRBV29-1
TGTGCCAGCAGCTCCTTTTACAATGAGCAGTTCTTC	CASSSFYNEQFF	-	-	TRBJ2-1	TRBV7-2
TGCGCCAGCAGTGGTCCGACAGGGGGCGACTCTGGAAACACCATATATTTT	CASSGPTGGDSGNTIYF	TRBD1	-	TRBJ1-3	TRBV10-2
TGCGCCAGCAGCTTGGAGGCAGGATTAAGCTCCTACAATGAGCAGTTCTTC	CASSLEAGLSSYNEQFF	-	-	TRBJ2-1	TRBV5-1
TGTGCCAGCAGCCGCTCCGGTGGGACAGGGCAAGAAGCTTTCTTT	CASSRSGGTGQEAFF	TRBD1	-	TRBJ1-1	TRBV5-4
TGTGCCAGCAGCGTAGCCGGGACAGGGCGTTTTGGCTACACCTTC	CASSVAGTGRFGYTF	TRBD1	once	TRBJ1-2	TRBV9
TGTGCCAGCAGCCCACCGGGACATAACACCGGGGAGCTGTTTTTT	CASSPPGHNTGELFF	-	-	TRBJ2-2	TRBV7-9
TGTGCCAGCAGCTCAACACGACAGGAGTTCAACTATGGCTACACCTTC	CASSSTRQEFNYGYTF	-	-	TRBJ1-2	TRBV4-2
TGTGCCAGCAGCCAAAGGAAAGACCTCGGGGAGCAGTTCTTC	CASSQRKDLGEQFF	-	once	TRBJ2-1	TRBV7-9
TGTGCCAGAGAGTTCGGACAAGAGAAAAACATTCAGTACTTC	CAREFGQEKNIQYF	-	-	TRBJ2-4	TRBV5-3
TGCAGCGTTAAGGGACAGCTGAACACTGAAGCTTTCTTT	CSVKGQLNTEAFF	TRBD1	-	TRBJ1-1	TRBV29-1
TGTGCCAGCAGCCCCTTTGGGGGGGATCATACGCAGTATTTT	CASSPFGGDHTQYF	TRBD2	-	TRBJ2-3	TRBV9
TGTGCCAGCAGTGCCCGTGACAGGGGGCTGTTTTCCAATCAGCCCCAGCATTTT	CASSARDRGLFSNQPQHF	TRBD1	-	TRBJ1-5	TRBV2
TGCGCCAGCAGCTTGGACAGGGCTGAAGAGACCCAGTACTTC	CASSLDRAEETQYF	-	-	TRBJ2-5	TRBV5-1
TGTGCCAGCAGTTTAGTACAGGGGGGGACTGAAGCTTTCTTT	CASSLVQGGTEAFF	TRBD1	-	TRBJ1-1	TRBV28
TGTGCTAGTGCCCTGGACAGGGGGAATGAGCAGTTCTTC	CASALDRGNEQFF	TRBD1	-	TRBJ2-1	TRBV12-5
TGTGCCAGCAGTTTCTCACCGGGACAGGCGACCCAGTACTTC	CASSFSPGQATQYF	TRBD1	once	TRBJ2-5	TRBV6-6
TGTGCCAGCAGCTCCATAAGAAGACAAGCCCAAGAGACCCAGTACTTC	CASSSIRRQAQETQYF	-	-	TRBJ2-5	TRBV11-2
TGCGCCAGCAGCTTGGGTAGCGGGGGCCAAGAGACCCAGTACTTC	CASSLGSGGQETQYF	TRBD2	-	TRBJ2-5	TRBV5-1
TGTGCCAGCAGCCCCAGGGTTGGAACTGAAGCTTTCTTT	CASSPRVGTEAFF	-	-	TRBJ1-1	TRBV21-1
TGTGCCAGCAGCTCCCTCCGACAGAGACTTGGGGAGCAGTACTTC	CASSSLRQRLGEQYF	-	-	TRBJ2-7	TRBV21-1
TGTGCCAGTAGTATAGCAGGTCACACTGAAGCTTTCTTT	CASSIAGHTEAFF	-	-	TRBJ1-1	TRBV19
TGTGCCAGTAGTATGGTTGGGGGGGCTCGGGCTCAGCCCCAGCATTTT	CASSMVGGARAQPQHF	-	-	TRBJ1-5	TRBV19
TGTGCCAGTAGTCCAGGCGGGTCTATCTCCTACGAGCAGTACTTC	CASSPGGSISYEQYF	-	-	TRBJ2-7	TRBV19